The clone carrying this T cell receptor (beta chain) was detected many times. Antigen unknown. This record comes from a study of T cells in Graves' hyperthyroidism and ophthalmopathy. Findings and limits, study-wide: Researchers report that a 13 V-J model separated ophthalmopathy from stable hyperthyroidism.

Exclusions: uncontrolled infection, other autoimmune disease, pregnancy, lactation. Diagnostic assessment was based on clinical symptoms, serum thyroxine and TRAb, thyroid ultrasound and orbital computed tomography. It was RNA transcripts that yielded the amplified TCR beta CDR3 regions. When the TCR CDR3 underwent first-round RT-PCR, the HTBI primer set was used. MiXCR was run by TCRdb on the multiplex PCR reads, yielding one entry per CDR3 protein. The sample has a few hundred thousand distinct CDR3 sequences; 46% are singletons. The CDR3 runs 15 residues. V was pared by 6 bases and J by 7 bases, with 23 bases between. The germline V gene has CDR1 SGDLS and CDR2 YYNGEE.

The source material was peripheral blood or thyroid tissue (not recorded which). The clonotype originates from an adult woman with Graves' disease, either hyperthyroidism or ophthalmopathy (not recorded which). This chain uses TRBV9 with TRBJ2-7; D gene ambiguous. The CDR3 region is CASIRPVRYYGEQYF. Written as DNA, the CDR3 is TGTGCCAGCATACGACCTGTGCGGTACTACGGGGAGCAGTACTTC.